This T cell receptor (beta chain) derives from a study of cytomegalovirus exposure and HLA in healthy donors. Study-level background: Approximately 81% of a few hundred genotyped donors fell in the Caucasian-associated ancestry cluster.

Primers included in the PCR were 60 Vbeta and 13 Jbeta primers. Repertoires were generated with immunoSEQ multiplex PCR, while TCRdb's copy carries only in-frame clones and drops some. The sample consists of about 130,000 clones, roughly 79% of them appearing once. This clone was seen once. This clonotype originated in a woman between 50 and 59 years old in good health and CMV-seronegative. Sequencing was performed on PBMCs.

CDR3 nucleotides: TGTGCCAGCAGTTGTGGACTAGATTCCTACGAGCAGTACGTC. Translation gives CASSCGLDSYEQYV. The V call is TRBV27, the J call TRBJ2-7; 7 nucleotides align to TRBD2. This CDR3 comprises 14 residues. Germline trimming cut 4 bases from V and 1 base from J; bases unmatched to any gene: 4. CDR1 is MNHEY, CDR2 SMNVEV, per germline (reference sequence).